This note documents a single T cell receptor (beta chain) sequence. Its antigen is unknown. Uncontrolled infection, other autoimmune disease, pregnancy or lactation barred patients from enrollment. The data belong to a study of T cells in Graves' hyperthyroidism and ophthalmopathy. Study-level points and caveats: Most thyroid-expanded clonotypes above 0.001 were also found in blood. Ophthalmopathy got predicted by the model a median around six months before its onset. Ophthalmopathy could be told apart from stable hyperthyroidism with a 13 V-J model.

The CDR3 loop spans 13 amino acids. V shed 5 bases, J shed 8 bases, and the junction held 8 bases outside the gene matches. RNA transcripts provided the source from which TCR beta CDR3 regions were amplified. The TCR CDR3 was amplified in a first-round RT-PCR using the HTBI primer set. MiXCR was run by TCRdb on the multiplex PCR reads, yielding one entry per CDR3 protein. The sample lists a few hundred thousand distinct CDR3 sequences, about 45% seen once, with around 17% in the top ten. The chain couples TRBV12-3 or TRBV12-4 to TRBJ1-2, with 7 bases identical to TRBD1. Sequences were obtained from peripheral blood or thyroid tissue (not recorded which). The source is an adult woman with Graves' disease, either hyperthyroidism or ophthalmopathy (not recorded which). This CDR3 is CASSARQGEGYTF. The CDR3 nucleotides are TGTGCCAGCAGTGCCCGACAGGGCGAAGGCTACACCTTC.